These 31 T cell receptor beta chains originate from one sample sequenced in a study of cytomegalovirus exposure and HLA in healthy donors. PCR primers comprised 60 Vbeta and 13 Jbeta primers. TCRdb's table, derived via immunoSEQ multiplex PCR, lists solely in-frame clones and lacks some. The data hold 150,000 to 200,000 clones, with more than 65% observed a single time. Material: PBMCs. The source of these receptors is a girl under 18 in good health and CMV-seropositive.

The rearrangement joins TRBV10-2 to TRBJ2-7; a weak D match, TRBD1 (6 bases). Deletions cut 6 bases from V and 0 bases from J, with 9 bases between. Germline CDR1 reads WSHSY; CDR2 reads SAAADI. The CDR3 contains 13 residues. The CDR3 DNA follows: TGCGCCAGCAGATTGACAGGCTCCTACGAGCAGTACTTC. As protein: CASRLTGSYEQYF.

The rearrangement links TRBV10-3 to TRBJ2-3, with a tentative D call TRBD1 (5 bases). V shed 7 bases and J shed 0 bases, with 20 bases lying between them. Germline values: CDR1 ENHRY, CDR2 SYGVKD. The CDR3 has 17 residues. CDR3 sequence reads: CAINTPGAAASTDTQYF. In DNA form, the CDR3 reads TGTGCCATCAATACCCCTGGGGCAGCCGCTAGCACAGATACGCAGTATTTT.

This clone showed up just a few times. This chain uses TRBV5-4 with TRBJ1-2; D possibly corresponds to TRBD1 (6 bases). V gave up 9 bases and J gave up 2 bases, with 14 bases separating them. The CDR3 extends over 13 amino acids. Per the germline V gene, CDR1 is SGHNT and CDR2 is YYREEE (reference sequence). CDR3 sequence (DNA): TGTGCCACCCACGAGACAGGAAACTATGGCTACACCTTC. This encodes CATHETGNYGYTF.

The chain combines TRBV18 with TRBJ2-2, with 15 bases identical to TRBD2. The CDR3 consists of 18 residues. V was clipped by 8 bases and J by 0 bases; unmatched bases: 7. Germline assignment: CDR1 KGHSH and CDR2 LQKENI. CDR3 region: CASPQGLAGGSNTGELFF. The CDR3 DNA follows: TGTGCCAGCCCCCAGGGACTAGCGGGGGGCTCGAACACCGGGGAGCTGTTTTTT.

This sequence joins TRBV4-3 and TRBJ2-2; possibly TRBD2 for D (6 bases). This CDR3 is 15 amino acids long. V was trimmed by 4 bases and J by 2 bases, leaving 11 bases between them. CDR1 and CDR2 from the germline V gene are LGHNA and YSLEER. The CDR3 sequence: CASSPYGLNTGELFF. The CDR3 coding sequence is TGCGCCAGCAGCCCCTACGGACTAAACACCGGGGAGCTGTTTTTT.

The chain has TRBV9 and TRBJ1-5; D gene unclear. Germline V gene lookup returns CDR1 SGDLS and CDR2 YYNGEE. V lost 4 bases and J lost 2, with 10 bases in between. CDR3 length: 14 amino acids. In DNA, the CDR3 is TGTGCCAGCAGCCGCGGGCCGGGCAATCAGCCCCAGCATTTT. As protein: CASSRGPGNQPQHF.

V usage is TRBV7-2 and J usage is TRBJ2-6; 8 positions match TRBD2. CDR3 length: 15 residues. The V gene's germline CDR1 is SGHTA and CDR2 FQGNSA. V was pared by 5 bases and J by 4 bases, with 4 bases of the junction left unmatched. The CDR3 sequence is CASSPGGVGANVLTF. DNA of the CDR3: TGTGCCAGCAGCCCGGGGGGGGTCGGGGCCAACGTCCTGACTTTC. Supplemented by reference TRBV7-2 and TRBJ2-6, the full variable domain reads GAGVSQSPSNKVTEKGKDVELRCDPISGHTALYWYRQSLGQGLEFLIYFQGNSAPDKSGLPSDRFSAERTGGSVSTLTIQRTQQEDSAVYLCASSPGGVGANVLTFGAGSRLTVL.

The rearrangement links TRBV6-5 to TRBJ1-4; no reliable D call. The CDR3 totals 14 residues. Trimming took 6 bases from V and 4 from J, leaving 12 bases between them. In germline, CDR1 is MNHEY, CDR2 SVGAGI. CDR3 in DNA: TGTGCCAGCAGGCTCCCGGGTCGTAATGAAAAACTGTTTTTT. Its translation: CASRLPGRNEKLFF.

V gene TRBV5-8 combines with J gene TRBJ2-1; TRBD1 aligns across 7 bases. The V gene end was trimmed by 3 bases and the J gene end by 0 bases; junction bases not matched to a gene: 3. Germline CDR1 and CDR2: SGHTS and YDEGEE. This CDR3 has 15 amino acids. The CDR3 DNA reads as TGTGCCAGCAGCTCGGGACAGACCTCCTACAATGAGCAGTTCTTC. This encodes CASSSGQTSYNEQFF.

The V gene is TRBV7-9, the J gene TRBJ2-3, with D perhaps matching TRBD2 (7 bases). The ends were cut back, 5 bases at V and 2 bases at J, with 17 bases in the middle. Germline loops: CDR1 SEHNR, CDR2 FQNEAQ (reference sequence). The CDR3 sequence is 16 residues long. The CDR3 DNA is TGTGCCAGCAGCCCACAGGGTGGGGGGGCCACAGATACGCAGTATTTT. This translates into CASSPQGGGATDTQYF.

There are a few counts of this clone. The V gene is TRBV5-4, the J gene TRBJ1-2; 8 nucleotides match TRBD1. The germline CDR1 and CDR2 sequences are SGHNT and YYREEE (reference sequence). The CDR3 has 14 amino acids. With 3 bases clipped from V and 4 bases from J, the junction kept 5 bases outside the gene matches. This chain's CDR3 is CASSSTTGGYGYTF. The CDR3, as DNA: TGTGCCAGCAGCTCAACTACAGGGGGCTATGGCTACACCTTC.

This chain uses TRBV18 with TRBJ2-1, with D maybe TRBD1 (6 bases). The V gene lost 0 bases and the J gene lost 0 bases, with 9 bases spanning the gap. Germline-derived CDR1 and CDR2 are KGHSH and LQKENI. This CDR3 has 16 residues. The CDR3 DNA reads TGTGCCAGCTCACCACCGGACAGAGTCTCCTACAATGAGCAGTTCTTC. Translation: CASSPPDRVSYNEQFF.

J is TRBJ2-3 and V is TRBV29-1, with a tentative D call TRBD1 (5 bases). Germline values: CDR1 SQVTM, CDR2 ANQGSEA. V lost 1 base and J 4 bases, leaving 12 bases between the germline ends. The CDR3 covers 14 residues. This CDR3 reads CSVEGVRGPDTQYF. In DNA form, the CDR3 reads TGCAGCGTTGAAGGGGTAAGGGGCCCAGATACGCAGTATTTT.

This clone was seen once. The V call is TRBV7-2, the J call TRBJ1-5; perhaps TRBD1 as D (6 bases). The CDR3 length is 15 residues. V was clipped by 5 bases and J by 0 bases, with 11 bases between them. Germline V gene sequence: CDR1 SGHTA, CDR2 FQGNSA. The CDR3 sequence: CASSQTGSSNQPQHF. In DNA, the CDR3 is TGTGCCAGCAGCCAAACAGGGTCTAGCAATCAGCCCCAGCATTTT.

The chain carries TRBV7-6 and TRBJ2-7; 12 bases agree with TRBD2. CDR3 length: 16 residues. J was trimmed by 7 bases and V by 5 bases; bases with no gene match: 12. CDR1 is SGHVS and CDR2 is FNYEAQ in the germline V gene. CDR3 bases: TGTGCCAGCAGCGCCCAACTAGCGGGGGGAGTAGGGGAGCAGTACTTC. Its translation is CASSAQLAGGVGEQYF.

In its sample, this clone was seen a few times. The rearrangement joins TRBV4-3 to TRBJ1-3; D unclear. Trimming pared 1 base from V and 0 bases from J, leaving 10 bases between. The CDR3 runs 16 residues. Germline CDR1 reads LGHNA; CDR2 reads YSLEER. CDR3 coding DNA: TGCGCCAGCAGCCAAGCGGGATTAAGCTCTGGAAACACCATATATTTT. The encoded protein is CASSQAGLSSGNTIYF.

The table lists this clone with a count of one. This sequence joins TRBV6-5 and TRBJ1-1; D is unclear. CDR3 length: 12 amino acids. V lost 0 bases and J lost 6, with 5 bases in between. Germline-derived CDR1 and CDR2 are MNHEY and SVGAGI. In DNA, the CDR3 is TGTGCCAGCAGTTACTCGAGCTCTGAAGCTTTCTTT. Translation: CASSYSSSEAFF.

This chain joins TRBV29-1 and TRBJ1-4; D is possibly TRBD1 (6 bases). The CDR3 spans 13 residues. Germline assignment: CDR1 SQVTM and CDR2 ANQGSEA. The V gene lost 6 bases and the J gene lost 8 bases, with 16 bases spanning the gap. CDR3 in amino acids: CSVQGGIGEKLFF. CDR3 DNA: TGCAGCGTCCAAGGGGGAATCGGGGAAAAACTGTTTTTT. Full variable domain (outside the CDR3, taken from reference TRBV29-1 and TRBJ1-4): SAVISQKPSRDICQRGTSLTIQCQVDSQVTMMFWYRQQPGQSLTLIATANQGSEATYESGFVIDKFPISRPNLTFSTLTVSNMSPEDSSIYLCSVQGGIGEKLFFGSGTQLSVL.

The chain couples TRBV6-5 to TRBJ2-5, with D perhaps matching TRBD2 (5 bases). V lost 0 bases, J lost 6 bases, and 14 bases lay in between. The CDR3 covers 15 residues. From germline, CDR1 is MNHEY and CDR2 SVGAGI. CDR3 sequence reads: CASSYSGIDGKTQYF. The CDR3 DNA reads TGTGCCAGCAGTTACTCGGGGATAGACGGGAAGACCCAGTACTTC.

This chain uses TRBV15 with TRBJ2-2; a possible D gene is TRBD1 (5 bases). Trimming removed 0 bases at V and 3 bases at J, with 8 bases between. This CDR3 region has 15 residues. Germline loops: CDR1 LNHNV, CDR2 YYDKDF (reference sequence). The CDR3 nucleotides read TGTGCCACCAGCAGAGATTTACAGGACACCGGGGAGCTGTTTTTT. Its protein is CATSRDLQDTGELFF.

CDR3 amino acids: CASSRGRSPYEQYF. DNA of the CDR3: TGTGCCAGCAGCAGGGGCCGCTCTCCTTACGAGCAGTACTTC. The V call is TRBV7-2, the J call TRBJ2-7; maybe TRBD1 (5 bases). The CDR3 totals 14 residues. Trimming removed 5 bases from V and 4 bases from J, with 15 bases in between. Germline loops: CDR1 SGHTA, CDR2 FQGNSA.

The V call is TRBV7-9, the J call TRBJ2-7; D is possibly TRBD1 (5 bases). The V gene lost 5 bases and the J gene lost 0 bases, with 11 bases spanning the gap. The CDR3 length is 14 residues. Germline V gene lookup returns CDR1 SEHNR and CDR2 FQNEAQ (reference sequence). CDR3 bases: TGTGCCAGCAGCCCCCAGGGTACCTCCTACGAGCAGTACTTC. It specifies CASSPQGTSYEQYF.

This clone has only a few counts. The chain joins TRBV11-3 to TRBJ2-7, with TRBD1 matching 7 bases. Germline V lookup: CDR1 SGHNT, CDR2 YENEEA. CDR3 length equals 14 residues. V was clipped by 5 bases and J by 6 bases; unmatched bases: 10. The CDR3 loop reads CASSPRLQGIEQYF. The CDR3 bases are TGTGCCAGCAGCCCCCGGCTACAGGGGATCGAGCAGTACTTC. Using reference TRBV11-3 and TRBJ2-7 for the parts outside the CDR3, the full variable domain is EAGVVQSPRYKIIEKKQPVAFWCNPISGHNTLYWYLQNLGQGPELLIRYENEEAVDDSQLPKDRFSAERLKGVDSTLKIQPAELGDSAVYLCASSPRLQGIEQYFGPGTRLTVT.

The chain recombines TRBV5-4 with TRBJ2-5, with 9 bases identical to TRBD1. Germline V gene lookup returns CDR1 SGHNT and CDR2 YYREEE (reference sequence). V shed 1 base and J 2 bases; nucleotides not matched to a gene: 3. The CDR3 runs to 15 residues. CDR3 protein: CASSLSGQGQETQYF. Here the CDR3 DNA reads TGTGCCAGCAGCTTGTCGGGACAGGGACAAGAGACCCAGTACTTC.

This clone was counted once. The chain is built from TRBV27 and TRBJ2-3; no definite D call. The CDR3 is made up of 16 amino acids. Germline lookup yields CDR1 MNHEY and CDR2 SMNVEV (reference sequence). Trimming removed 0 bases from V and 4 bases from J, with 14 bases in between. The chain's CDR3 is CASSLSPTPISDTQYF. The CDR3 nucleotides are TGTGCCAGCAGTTTATCGCCAACCCCTATTTCAGATACGCAGTATTTT.

This clone was picked up one time. The chain combines TRBV10-3 with TRBJ1-6, with 10 bases fitting TRBD1. With V trimmed by 2 bases and J by 7 bases, 5 bases remained unmatched. Germline-derived CDR1 and CDR2 are ENHRY and SYGVKD. The CDR3 spans 16 residues. As DNA, the CDR3 is TGTGCCATCAGTGAGGGGGGACAGGGGAACAATTCACCCCTCCACTTT. Translated, it gives CAISEGGQGNNSPLHF.

The chain combines TRBV18 with TRBJ2-1, with D possibly TRBD1 on 6 matching bases. This CDR3 contains 16 residues. CDR1 is KGHSH and CDR2 is LQKENI in the germline V gene. Trimming pared 3 bases from V and 7 bases from J, leaving 19 bases between. The CDR3 DNA follows: TGTGCCAGCTCACCCGTAGGGATCAGGGGCAATAATGAGCAGTTCTTC. It specifies CASSPVGIRGNNEQFF.

J is TRBJ2-7 and V is TRBV6-1; the D gene is possibly TRBD2 (5 bases). The CDR3 runs 11 residues. Deletions cut 8 bases from V and 3 bases from J, with 8 bases between. Germline values: CDR1 MNHNS, CDR2 SASEGT. The CDR3 sequence is CASWTLYEQYF. DNA for the CDR3: TGTGCCAGCTGGACTCTCTACGAGCAGTACTTC.

V is TRBV18 and J is TRBJ2-3; 7 bases line up with TRBD2. The V gene end was trimmed by 3 bases and the J gene end by 4 bases; junction bases not matched to a gene: 7. CDR3 length: 15 amino acids. Per the germline V gene, CDR1 is KGHSH and CDR2 is LQKENI. As DNA, the CDR3 is TGTGCCAGCTCACCGACCACTAGCGTTGCAGATACGCAGTATTTT. Translating gives CASSPTTSVADTQYF.

V usage is TRBV7-7 and J usage is TRBJ2-2; 7 bases line up with TRBD2. The CDR3 sequence is 14 residues long. The ends lost 5 bases at V and 5 bases at J; junction bases unmatched: 5. Germline-derived CDR1 and CDR2 are SSHAT and FNYEAQ (reference sequence). The CDR3 protein is CASSADGRTGELFF. The CDR3 coding sequence is TGTGCCAGCAGCGCGGACGGGAGGACCGGGGAGCTGTTTTTT.

The chain recombines TRBV6-5 with TRBJ2-1; the D gene is possibly TRBD1 (5 bases). CDR3 size: 11 residues. V was cut by 5 bases and J by 9 bases, with 8 bases left in between. CDR1 is MNHEY, CDR2 SVGAGI, per germline. The CDR3 DNA reads as TGTGCCAGCAGTCTGGGGCCTGAGCAGTTCTTC. It encodes CASSLGPEQFF.